This is a list of T cell receptor beta chains from one sample in a study of regulatory T cells in long-lasting Graves disease. A single record per CDR3 protein comes from TCRdb applying MiXCR to the multiplex PCR reads. The sample contains over 450,000 distinct CDR3 sequences, 9.5% to 15% of which appear only once. This sample also appeared in a second study, on T cells in Graves' hyperthyroidism and ophthalmopathy.

The material sequenced was peripheral blood mononuclear cells (PBMCs), taken at new diagnosis, from a patient treated with antithyroid drugs. The origin of the receptors is a woman in her twenties or thirties with Graves disease. Each CDR3 is given without its conserved first and last residue. The D gene is left open where the match is weak. Size is stated for part of the rows, as once, few or many counts, or as a class when the clone is expanded.

v_call: TRBV6-1; j_call: TRBJ1-1; clone_size: many; d_call: NA; cdr3_aa: ASRATGRMNTEAF
v_call: TRBV7-2; j_call: TRBJ2-3; clone_size: NA; d_call: NA; cdr3_aa: ASSSIRTDTQY
v_call: TRBV20-1; j_call: TRBJ2-1; clone_size: few; d_call: NA; cdr3_aa: SAVKALSSYNEQF
v_call: TRBV9; j_call: TRBJ1-6; clone_size: many; d_call: NA; cdr3_aa: ASSPGGSWNSPLH
v_call: TRBV19; j_call: TRBJ2-7; clone_size: NA; d_call: NA; cdr3_aa: ASSIGAGVGEQY
v_call: TRBV3-1; j_call: TRBJ2-1; clone_size: many; d_call: NA; cdr3_aa: ASSQDLGQNYNEQF
v_call: TRBV2; j_call: TRBJ1-3; clone_size: many; d_call: NA; cdr3_aa: ASSGQLSGNTIY
v_call: TRBV6-2/TRBV6-3; j_call: TRBJ2-1; clone_size: few; d_call: NA; cdr3_aa: ASSYGSSEQF
v_call: TRBV30; j_call: TRBJ1-1; clone_size: many; d_call: NA; cdr3_aa: AWSPDRNTEAF
v_call: TRBV6-5; j_call: TRBJ2-1; clone_size: few; d_call: NA; cdr3_aa: ASSYSRGRDIYEQF
v_call: TRBV20-1; j_call: TRBJ1-1; clone_size: many; d_call: NA; cdr3_aa: SARQGPTEAF
v_call: TRBV7-9; j_call: TRBJ2-1; clone_size: many; d_call: TRBD2; cdr3_aa: ASSSPGLVPWGQF